Shown below are 31 T cell receptor beta chains from a single sample sequenced in a study of T-cell reconstitution after alpha-beta-depleted transplantation in children. Unique molecular identifiers were incorporated when the TCRbeta library was constructed. TCRdb reprocessed the PCR reads via MiXCR and lists one record per CDR3 protein. There are about 16,000 distinct CDR3 sequences in the sample; about 7.6% occur only once, and 35% to 40% lies in the top ten. The sequencing here drew on PBMCs, mostly from graft donor cells, taken 60 days after TCRalphabeta/CD19-depleted stem cell transplant. These receptors were taken from a boy in the first two years of life who had a stem cell transplant for Wiskott-Aldrich syndrome, so the T cells may come from the graft donor.

This clonotype occurred many times. The chain uses TRBV5-1 and TRBJ2-7; tentatively, D is TRBD1 (5 bases). This CDR3 has 15 residues. CDR1 SGHRS and CDR2 YFSETQ come from the germline V gene. V shed 0 bases and J shed 3 bases, with 13 bases lying between them. CDR3 in amino acids: CASSLAVTASYEQYF. The CDR3 bases are TGCGCCAGCAGCTTGGCGGTGACAGCAAGCTACGAGCAGTACTTC.

This clonotype came up a few times. V and J are TRBV2 and TRBJ2-7, with 10 bases aligning to TRBD1. This CDR3 is built from 14 residues. V lost 4 bases to trimming and J lost 4 bases; unmatched junction nucleotides: 4. The germline V gene has CDR1 SNHLY and CDR2 FYNNEI. The CDR3 DNA reads as TGTGCCAGCAGTGGGGACAGGGGAAGGTACGAGCAGTACTTC. It translates to CASSGDRGRYEQYF.

The chain carries TRBV10-3 and TRBJ1-2; D unresolved. Looked up from germline, CDR1 is ENHRY and CDR2 is SYGVKD. V lost 3 bases, J lost 3 bases, and 8 bases lay in between. This CDR3 spans 13 amino acids. This CDR3 reads CAISDRPDYGYTF. The CDR3 DNA reads as TGTGCCATCAGTGACAGACCAGACTATGGCTACACCTTC.

This clonotype was observed at least ten times. This sequence joins TRBV29-1 and TRBJ2-1, with a possible D match to TRBD1 (6 bases). This CDR3 is 14 amino acids long. Germline V gene sequence: CDR1 SQVTM, CDR2 ANQGSEA. Deletions cut 4 bases from V and 0 bases from J, with 10 bases between. CDR3 sequence reads: CSVAGVSSYNEQFF. For the CDR3, the DNA is TGCAGCGTTGCAGGGGTGAGCTCCTACAATGAGCAGTTCTTC.

This clonotype was picked up many times. The rearrangement joins TRBV7-8 to TRBJ2-7; perhaps D is TRBD1 or TRBD2 (6 bases each). The CDR3 sequence is 13 residues long. Trimming removed 4 bases from V and 4 bases from J, with 11 bases in between. The V gene's germline CDR1 is SGHVS and CDR2 FQNEAQ. CDR3 sequence reads: CASSSPGAYEQYF. The CDR3 DNA follows: TGTGCCAGCAGCTCACCGGGGGCGTACGAGCAGTACTTC.

This clonotype was seen at least ten times. The chain uses TRBV9 and TRBJ1-2; maybe TRBD1 (6 bases). V was pared by 0 bases and J by 6 bases, with 15 bases between. This CDR3 is built from 15 residues. The germline V gene has CDR1 SGDLS and CDR2 YYNGEE. In DNA form, the CDR3 reads TGTGCCAGCAGCGTAGCTTGGGGGGGCGCGAATGGCTACACCTTC. Translating gives CASSVAWGGANGYTF.

This clonotype showed up just a few times. The J gene is TRBJ2-1, the V gene TRBV6-2 or TRBV6-3; D call uncertain. Germline loops: CDR1 MNHEY, CDR2 SVGEGT. The CDR3 is 11 residues long. Trimming left V 6 bases short and J 7 bases short, with 7 bases between. CDR3 sequence: CASSPRNEQFF. As DNA, the CDR3 is TGTGCCAGCAGCCCCAGAAATGAGCAGTTCTTC.

This clonotype was seen repeatedly, ten times or more. V is TRBV5-1 and J is TRBJ1-4, with D perhaps matching TRBD1 (6 bases). V lost 2 bases to trimming and J lost 3 bases, with 8 bases between them. This CDR3 is 14 amino acids long. Per the germline V gene, CDR1 is SGHRS and CDR2 is YFSETQ. DNA of the CDR3: TGCGCCAGCAGCTTCACAGGGCCTAATGAAAAACTGTTTTTT. Its protein is CASSFTGPNEKLFF. The complete variable domain, with remaining parts taken from reference TRBV5-1 and TRBJ1-4, reads KAGVTQTPRYLIKTRGQQVTLSCSPISGHRSVSWYQQTPGQGLQFLFEYFSETQRNKGNFPGRFSGRQFSNSRSEMNVSTLELGDSALYLCASSFTGPNEKLFFGSGTQLSVL.

Concerning this clonotype itself: This clone may be a read error of a much larger clone one base away. CDR3 sequence reads: CSAGGSCEQYF. Written as DNA, the CDR3 is TGCAGTGCGGGAGGGTCCTGCGAGCAGTACTTC. This sequence joins TRBV20-1 and TRBJ2-7; 7 nucleotides agree with TRBD2. Germline CDR1 and CDR2: DFQATT and SNEGSKA (reference sequence). The CDR3 is 11 amino acids.

In this sample, this clonotype turned up a few times. The CDR3 reads CASSQDKTSGTHSYNEQFF. CDR3 bases: TGTGCCAGCAGCCAAGATAAGACTAGCGGGACCCACTCCTACAATGAGCAGTTCTTC. The chain employs TRBV4-2 and TRBJ2-1; 11 bases are shared with TRBD2. The CDR3 is made up of 19 amino acids. CDR1 LGHNA and CDR2 YNFKEQ come from the germline V gene. J lost 0 bases, V lost 0 bases, and 7 bases had no gene match.

This clonotype was seen repeatedly, ten times or more. The CDR3 here is CASSLKSNSYNEQFF. In DNA, the CDR3 is TGTGCCAGCAGCTTAAAGTCGAACTCCTACAATGAGCAGTTCTTC. The V call is TRBV7-9, the J call TRBJ2-1; no clear D gene. V lost 2 bases and J lost 0, with 8 bases in between. From germline, CDR1 is SEHNR and CDR2 FQNEAQ (reference sequence). This CDR3 region has 15 residues. Full variable domain (remainder filled in from reference TRBV7-9 and TRBJ2-1): DTGVSQNPRHKITKRGQNVTFRCDPISEHNRLYWYRQTLGQGPEFLTYFQNEAQLEKSRLLSDRFSAERPKGSFSTLEIQRTEQGDSAMYLCASSLKSNSYNEQFFGPGTRLTVL.

In its sample, this clonotype ranks as large (0.1 to 1%). This chain links TRBV20-1 with TRBJ1-4, with TRBD1 as a possible D gene (5 bases). Germline V lookup: CDR1 DFQATT, CDR2 SNEGSKA (reference sequence). The CDR3 covers 13 residues. V was shortened by 3 bases and J by 3 bases, with 8 bases between the two germline ends. DNA for the CDR3: TGCAGTGCTAGCGGAGGGGCTAATGAAAAACTGTTTTTT. This translates into CSASGGANEKLFF.

This clonotype has a count of ten or more. The rearrangement links TRBV24-1 to TRBJ2-5; D tentatively fits TRBD1 or TRBD2 (5 bases each). This CDR3 has 14 amino acids. CDR1 is KGHDR and CDR2 is SFDVKD in the germline V gene. The V and J ends lost 3 bases and 3 bases respectively, with 10 bases between them. The CDR3 nucleotides are TGTGCCACCAGTGATCCCCAGGGAGAAGAGACCCAGTACTTC. It encodes CATSDPQGEETQYF.

Many counts were recorded for this clonotype. The rearrangement joins TRBV11-2 to TRBJ1-2; D gene ambiguous. There are 12 residues in the CDR3. Germline V gene lookup returns CDR1 SGHAT and CDR2 FQNNGV. Trimming cost V 2 bases and J 6 bases, with 7 bases left between them. The CDR3 sequence: CASSLSIHGYTF. The CDR3 DNA reads as TGTGCCAGCAGCTTAAGTATCCATGGCTACACCTTC.

This clonotype has ten or more counts. V gene TRBV20-1 combines with J gene TRBJ1-4, with D uncertain. The CDR3 consists of 11 residues. Trimming removed 5 bases at V and 2 bases at J, with 3 bases between. CDR1 is DFQATT and CDR2 is SNEGSKA in the germline V gene (reference sequence). CDR3 amino acids: CSALTNEKLFF. Here the CDR3 DNA reads TGCAGTGCTTTGACTAATGAAAAACTGTTTTTT.

This clonotype has more than one count but fewer than ten. V gene TRBV4-2 combines with J gene TRBJ2-2; the match to TRBD2 covers 8 bases. CDR1 and CDR2 (germline): LGHNA, YNFKEQ. The trim removed 1 base at V and 6 bases at J, leaving 10 bases unmatched. CDR3 length equals 17 residues. As DNA, the CDR3 is TGTGCCAGCAGCCAAGCGACCGGGACTAGTGTTCCCGGGGAGCTGTTTTTT. Residues: CASSQATGTSVPGELFF.

This clonotype was recorded many times. This CDR3 reads CSVEDLVPSGGFGTYGYTF. The CDR3 DNA is TGCAGCGTTGAAGATCTGGTTCCGTCAGGGGGCTTTGGAACCTATGGCTACACCTTC. The chain joins TRBV29-1 to TRBJ1-2, with 8 bases fitting TRBD1. Germline assignment: CDR1 SQVTM and CDR2 ANQGSEA. This CDR3 has 19 amino acids. Unmatched junction bases numbered 19, after V lost 0 bases and J lost 4 bases.

This clonotype was observed a handful of times. V is TRBV7-2 and J is TRBJ2-5; no firm D call. The CDR3 length is 14 residues. The germline gives CDR1 SGHTA, CDR2 FQGNSA. V gave up 4 bases and J gave up 1 base, with 10 bases separating them. CDR3 loop: CASSSPGPQETQYF. The CDR3 coding sequence is TGTGCCAGCAGCTCACCCGGGCCCCAAGAGACCCAGTACTTC.

As regards this clonotype: A much larger clone lies one base from this, so it may be a read error. The chain uses TRBV6-5 and TRBJ2-7; possibly TRBD1 for D (6 bases). Germline V gene data show CDR1 as MNHEY and CDR2 as SVGAGI. Deletions cut 3 bases from V and 5 bases from J, with 14 bases between. The CDR3 has 14 residues. In nucleotides, the CDR3 is TGTGCCAGCAGTTATGGGACATGGTACCACGAGCAGTACTTC. Amino acids: CASSYGTWYHEQYF.

This clonotype came up many times. The chain has TRBV2 and TRBJ2-7, with D possibly called TRBD1 or TRBD2 (5 bases each). V was trimmed by 4 bases and J by 2 bases, leaving 12 bases between them. The CDR3 has 14 residues. Looked up from germline, CDR1 is SNHLY and CDR2 is FYNNEI. The CDR3 here is CASSVLGVTYEQYF. CDR3 sequence (DNA): TGTGCCAGCAGTGTTTTGGGGGTAACCTACGAGCAGTACTTC.

This clonotype was recorded at least ten times. The CDR3 region is CASSLLSLQETQYF. The CDR3 DNA reads as TGCGCCAGCAGCTTGTTATCCCTACAAGAGACCCAGTACTTC. The rearrangement uses TRBV5-1 and TRBJ2-5, with D unresolved. Germline V gene lookup returns CDR1 SGHRS and CDR2 YFSETQ. V shed 1 base and J shed 2 bases, with 9 bases lying between them. The CDR3 sequence is 14 residues long. The full variable domain, with the rest looked up from reference TRBV5-1 and TRBJ2-5, is KAGVTQTPRYLIKTRGQQVTLSCSPISGHRSVSWYQQTPGQGLQFLFEYFSETQRNKGNFPGRFSGRQFSNSRSEMNVSTLELGDSALYLCASSLLSLQETQYFGPGTRLLVL.

This clonotype was picked up many times. V and J are TRBV15 and TRBJ2-1, with D possibly being TRBD2 (5 bases). V gave up 2 bases and J gave up 4 bases, with 18 bases separating them. This CDR3 is 17 amino acids long. The germline V gene has CDR1 LNHNV and CDR2 YYDKDF (reference sequence). CDR3 bases: TGTGCCACCAGCAGACCTGAAACTAGAGGGCCTTACAATGAGCAGTTCTTC. Its translation: CATSRPETRGPYNEQFF.

The chain couples TRBV11-3 to TRBJ2-3; TRBD2 matches at 7 bases. The trim removed 1 base at V and 2 bases at J, leaving 6 bases unmatched. From germline, CDR1 is SGHNT and CDR2 YENEEA. The CDR3 covers 16 residues. The CDR3 sequence is CASSLVMGTITDTQYF. In DNA, the CDR3 is TGTGCCAGCAGCTTAGTCATGGGGACTATCACAGATACGCAGTATTTT.

This clonotype has a count of ten or more. The rearrangement joins TRBV30 to TRBJ1-5; possibly TRBD1 for D (5 bases). Trimming shortened V by 2 bases and J by 12 bases, and 14 bases separated the two germline ends. This CDR3 has 12 amino acids. Germline lookup yields CDR1 GTSNPN and CDR2 SVGIG (reference sequence). The CDR3 sequence is CAWSISTGLQHF. The CDR3 DNA reads as TGTGCCTGGAGTATAAGTACAGGCCTCCAGCATTTT.

This clonotype was seen at least ten times. V is TRBV20-1 and J is TRBJ2-3; the D gene is possibly TRBD2 (6 bases). Germline CDR1 and CDR2: DFQATT and SNEGSKA (reference sequence). The CDR3 has 13 residues. V lost 7 bases, J lost 0 bases, and 11 bases lay in between. The CDR3 protein is CSVGRFSTDTQYF. Here the CDR3 DNA reads TGCAGTGTCGGGAGATTTAGCACAGATACGCAGTATTTT.

This clonotype was seen only a few times. This chain links TRBV7-9 with TRBJ1-4, with D maybe TRBD1 (5 bases). The CDR3 consists of 13 residues. From germline, CDR1 is SEHNR and CDR2 FQNEAQ (reference sequence). Trimming removed 5 bases from V and 5 bases from J, with 9 bases in between. DNA of the CDR3: TGTGCCAGCAGCATTCGGGACAATGAAAAACTGTTTTTT. It specifies CASSIRDNEKLFF.

This clonotype occurred many times. The conserved final phenylalanine or tryptophan is absent from the CDR3, which likely points to a read error. The DNA is left out, because the CDR3 cannot be placed on it with certainty; the CDR3 is given as TCRdb lists it. V gene TRBV7-9 combines with J gene TRBJ1-2; TRBD1 is the table's D call, not checked against the DNA. The CDR3 comprises 12 residues, both ends counted. Germline lookup yields CDR1 SEHNR and CDR2 FQNEAQ (reference sequence). The CDR3 loop reads CASSLSQGKRHV.

This clonotype was detected many times. The rearrangement joins TRBV28 to TRBJ1-3; perhaps TRBD1 as D (5 bases). This CDR3 has 15 amino acids. The germline V and J ends were trimmed by 2 bases and 0 bases, with 8 bases remaining between them. From germline, CDR1 is MDHEN and CDR2 SYDVKM. As DNA, the CDR3 is TGTGCCAGCAGTTTACAGGGAAGCTCTGGAAACACCATATATTTT. It encodes CASSLQGSSGNTIYF.

This clonotype was observed at least ten times. The chain employs TRBV28 and TRBJ2-1; a possible D gene is TRBD2 (5 bases). CDR1 is MDHEN and CDR2 is SYDVKM in the germline V gene. The CDR3 is made up of 14 amino acids. V gave up 3 bases and J gave up 2 bases, with 8 bases separating them. The CDR3 DNA follows: TGTGCCAGCAGTTTGGTGGGAGCCTACAATGAGCAGTTCTTC. Its translation is CASSLVGAYNEQFF.

The rearrangement uses TRBV30 and TRBJ2-1; TRBD2 matches 12 bases. V gave up 4 bases and J gave up 4 bases; unmatched junction bases: 5. CDR1 GTSNPN and CDR2 SVGIG come from the germline V gene (reference sequence). The CDR3 covers 15 residues. In DNA, the CDR3 is TGTGCCTGGACTAGCGGGAGGGTGGGGTACAATGAGCAGTTCTTC. It encodes CAWTSGRVGYNEQFF. The full variable domain, in which reference TRBV30 and TRBJ2-1 provide the parts outside the CDR3, is SQTIHQWPATLVQPVGSPLSLECTVEGTSNPNLYWYRQAAGRGLQLLFYSVGIGQISSEVPQNLSASRPQDRQFILSSKKLLLSDSGFYLCAWTSGRVGYNEQFFGPGTRLTVL.

This clonotype was counted many times. The genes are TRBV28 and TRBJ1-6; 7 bases agree with TRBD1. This CDR3 comprises 16 residues. V lost 8 bases to trimming and J lost 7 bases; unmatched junction nucleotides: 14. CDR1 is MDHEN, CDR2 SYDVKM, per germline. The DNA of the CDR3 is TGTGCCAGCGTGAAAACCAGGGACAGAAGGAATTCACCCCTCCACTTT. It specifies CASVKTRDRRNSPLHF.